These 24 T cell receptor beta chains were all obtained from the same sample, sequenced in a study of type 1 regulatory T cells. Their antigens are not known. TCRdb re-derived calls from the reads in MiXCR, one entry per CDR3 protein. The sample carries roughly 21,000 distinct CDR3 sequences, roughly 50% recorded once. Sequencing was carried out using cultured T cells, either the whole culture or a sorted T cell fraction (not recorded which). Every receptor here comes from a human donor in good health.

In its sample, this clonotype was seen many times. V is TRBV10-3 and J is TRBJ1-6; perhaps TRBD1 as D (6 bases). V lost 10 bases and J lost 10, with 20 bases in between. CDR3 size: 14 residues. The germline CDR1 and CDR2 sequences are ENHRY and SYGVKD. CDR3 sequence: CATTGGGSGSPLHF. CDR3 sequence (DNA): TGTGCCACCACGGGAGGGGGATCAGGGTCACCCCTCCACTTT.

This clonotype ranks as medium-sized. The V call is TRBV12-3 or TRBV12-4, the J call TRBJ2-7, with TRBD1 as a possible D gene (6 bases). There are 15 residues in the CDR3. Trimming took off 5 bases at V and 0 bases at J, with 14 bases between the two ends. CDR3 nucleotide sequence: TGTGCCAGCAGTCCCGGGACACTGAGCTCCTACGAGCAGTACTTC. Its protein product is CASSPGTLSSYEQYF.

This clonotype was detected a few times. The chain couples TRBV18 to TRBJ1-6; perhaps TRBD1 as D (6 bases). Germline-derived CDR1 and CDR2 are KGHSH and LQKENI. The V end was cut by 6 bases, the J end by 0 bases, with 15 bases between. The CDR3 extends over 17 amino acids. The CDR3 loop reads CASSVTGGNSYNSPLHF. In nucleotides, the CDR3 is TGTGCCAGCTCCGTAACGGGGGGCAACTCCTATAATTCACCCCTCCACTTT.

V and J are TRBV3-1 and TRBJ1-5; D perhaps matches TRBD1 (5 bases). CDR1 and CDR2 from the germline V gene are LGHDT and YNNKEL (reference sequence). V lost 3 bases and J lost 6, with 9 bases in between. The CDR3 sequence is 13 residues long. The CDR3 protein is CASSQDMLQPQHF. DNA of the CDR3: TGTGCCAGCAGCCAGGACATGCTTCAGCCCCAGCATTTT.

For the CDR3, the DNA is TGTGCCACCAGGAGGACGGGGGCGACCTACGAGCAGTACTTC. This encodes CATRRTGATYEQYF. The J gene is TRBJ2-7, the V gene TRBV15; possibly TRBD1 or TRBD2 for D (6 bases each). Germline V CDR1 and CDR2: LNHNV, YYDKDF (reference sequence). Deletions cut 6 bases from V and 2 bases from J, with 14 bases between. The CDR3 totals 14 residues.

The chain recombines TRBV7-9 with TRBJ2-3; the match to TRBD2 covers 10 bases. The CDR3 length is 17 residues. Losses at the gene ends were 4 bases for V and 5 bases for J; bases not matched to a gene: 12. Looked up from germline, CDR1 is SEHNR and CDR2 is FQNEAQ (reference sequence). CDR3 coding DNA: TGTGCCAGCAGCTCCCTCCGAAGCGGGGGGGCCGGAGATACGCAGTATTTT. It yields the protein CASSSLRSGGAGDTQYF.

This sequence joins TRBV12-3 or TRBV12-4 and TRBJ2-7, with TRBD2 matching 7 bases. This CDR3 region has 14 residues. V shed 3 bases and J 4 bases; nucleotides not matched to a gene: 6. The CDR3 DNA reads TGTGCCAGCAGTTTCGTCGGGGGGAGATACGAGCAGTACTTC. Its translation: CASSFVGGRYEQYF.

The chain recombines TRBV7-2 with TRBJ2-3; 8 bases agree with TRBD1. The junction had 0 bases not matched to a gene; V was cut back by 1 base and J by 3 bases. Germline lookup yields CDR1 SGHTA and CDR2 FQGNSA. CDR3 size: 14 residues. CDR3 sequence: CASSLDRGTDTQYF. The CDR3 DNA reads TGTGCCAGCAGCTTAGACAGGGGGACAGATACGCAGTATTTT.

This clonotype has only a few counts. The V and J genes are TRBV24-1 and TRBJ2-5; D unresolved. Germline CDR1 reads KGHDR; CDR2 reads SFDVKD. V was clipped by 1 base and J by 6 bases, with 5 bases between them. This CDR3 is built from 12 residues. The DNA of the CDR3 is TGTGCCACCAGTGATTTTGCGAAGACCCAGTACTTC. Encoded protein: CATSDFAKTQYF.

The rearrangement links TRBV29-1 to TRBJ1-1, with D tentatively TRBD1 (6 bases). V lost 5 bases and J lost 7, with 20 bases in between. This CDR3 spans 14 amino acids. The V gene's germline CDR1 is SQVTM and CDR2 ANQGSEA. This chain's CDR3 is CSVSWGGLVIEAFF. CDR3 bases: TGCAGCGTTTCTTGGGGGGGCCTGGTGATTGAAGCTTTCTTT.

As concerns this clonotype: One end of the junction does not line up with germline, which may come from a read error. The chain is built from TRBV6-5 and TRBJ1-2; tentative D call: TRBD1 (5 bases). Germline V gene lookup returns CDR1 MNHEY and CDR2 SVGAGI. CDR3 length equals 15 residues. CDR3 nucleotides: TGTGCCAGCAGCCGAAGATCCGGACATCCCTATGACTACACCTTC. This encodes CASSRRSGHPYDYTF.

The J gene is TRBJ2-3, the V gene TRBV7-9; no firm D call. The CDR3 loop spans 15 amino acids. The V end lost 2 bases, the J end lost 2 bases, and 11 bases lay between the germline ends. The germline V gene has CDR1 SEHNR and CDR2 FQNEAQ (reference sequence). The CDR3 sequence is CASSLPGGYTDTQYF. In nucleotides, the CDR3 is TGTGCCAGCAGCTTACCGGGTGGCTACACAGATACGCAGTATTTT.

The chain combines TRBV2 with TRBJ1-6, with D uncertain. Trimming removed 5 bases from V and 6 bases from J, with 8 bases in between. The V gene's germline CDR1 is SNHLY and CDR2 FYNNEI. The CDR3 runs 13 residues. The CDR3 DNA reads as TGTGCCAGCAGTATGGAGGGTAATTCACCCCTCCACTTT. Its protein is CASSMEGNSPLHF.

The chain employs TRBV18 and TRBJ2-1; TRBD2 aligns across 7 bases. This CDR3 has 16 amino acids. The germline V gene has CDR1 KGHSH and CDR2 LQKENI. Germline trimming cut 3 bases from V and 8 bases from J; bases unmatched to any gene: 13. CDR3 loop: CASSPRGVVPSDEQFF. The DNA for the CDR3 is TGTGCCAGCTCACCCCGGGGGGTGGTGCCCTCGGATGAGCAGTTCTTC. The whole variable domain, filled in from reference TRBV18 and TRBJ2-1, reads NAGVMQNPRHLVRRRGQEARLRCSPMKGHSHVYWYRQLPEEGLKFMVYLQKENIIDESGMPKERFSAEFPKEGPSILRIQQVVRGDSAAYFCASSPRGVVPSDEQFFGPGTRLTVL.

The genes are TRBV10-3 and TRBJ1-4, with D tentatively TRBD1 (6 bases). Between the trimmed V and J ends, which lost 10 bases and 2 bases, there was a span of 20 bases. The CDR3 is 16 amino acids. From germline, CDR1 is ENHRY and CDR2 SYGVKD. The CDR3 here is CATKGQNQGTNEKLFF. CDR3 DNA: TGTGCCACCAAAGGACAGAACCAGGGGACTAATGAAAAACTGTTTTTT.

The chain couples TRBV6-6 to TRBJ2-3; D gene unclear. CDR3 length equals 17 residues. V was pared by 0 bases and J by 2 bases, with 15 bases between. Germline V gene lookup returns CDR1 MNHNY and CDR2 SVGAGI (reference sequence). This CDR3 is CASSYSMLSGVTDTQYF. CDR3 nucleotide sequence: TGTGCCAGCAGTTACTCCATGCTTAGTGGGGTCACAGATACGCAGTATTTT.

This chain uses TRBV7-7 with TRBJ2-3; D gene unclear. This CDR3 spans 13 amino acids. Trimming took 5 bases from V and 3 from J, leaving 9 bases between them. Germline V lookup: CDR1 SSHAT, CDR2 FNYEAQ (reference sequence). CDR3 in DNA: TGTGCCAGCAGCGCCCAATCGACAGATACGCAGTATTTT. Encoded protein: CASSAQSTDTQYF.

The chain combines TRBV5-1 with TRBJ2-7; a possible D gene is TRBD2 (5 bases). CDR3 length equals 15 residues. CDR1 is SGHRS, CDR2 YFSETQ, per germline. V lost 4 bases and J 7 bases, leaving 21 bases between the germline ends. Here the CDR3 reads CASSLNSAAPVEQYF. Here the CDR3 DNA reads TGCGCCAGCAGCCTGAACTCAGCGGCCCCTGTTGAGCAGTACTTC.

The CDR3 coding sequence is TGCAGTGCCAAGACGGGACTAAAGTCCGAGACCCAGTACTTC. Its protein product is CSAKTGLKSETQYF. The chain couples TRBV20-1 to TRBJ2-5; TRBD2 agrees at 7 bases. The V gene end was trimmed by 6 bases and the J gene end by 5 bases; junction bases not matched to a gene: 12. Germline-derived CDR1 and CDR2 are DFQATT and SNEGSKA (reference sequence). This CDR3 contains 14 residues.

This CDR3 is CASSTSHLAEAFF. The CDR3 nucleotides are TGTGCCAGCAGTACATCGCACCTGGCTGAAGCTTTCTTT. V usage is TRBV2 and J usage is TRBJ1-1; D is ambiguous. The CDR3 extends over 13 amino acids. Germline values: CDR1 SNHLY, CDR2 FYNNEI. The V end was cut by 5 bases, the J end by 6 bases, with 13 bases between. Together with reference TRBV2 and TRBJ1-1, the CDR3 gives the full variable domain: EPEVTQTPSHQVTQMGQEVILRCVPISNHLYFYWYRQILGQKVEFLVSFYNNEISEKSEIFDDQFSVERPDGSNFTLKIRSTKLEDSAMYFCASSTSHLAEAFFGQGTRLTVV.

The chain combines TRBV6-2 or TRBV6-3 with TRBJ1-2; 8 nucleotides align to TRBD1. The germline V gene has CDR1 MNHEY and CDR2 SVGEGT. The CDR3 consists of 13 residues. V trimming: 8 bases; J trimming: 8 bases; junction bases outside the gene matches: 10. The CDR3 region is CASGDRLPWGYTF. DNA for the CDR3: TGTGCCAGCGGGGACAGGCTCCCGTGGGGCTACACCTTC.

This chain links TRBV28 with TRBJ1-5; 7 bases are a match to TRBD1. Trimming at V came to 3 bases and at J to 6 bases, leaving 5 bases not matched to a gene. Germline CDR1 is MDHEN and CDR2 is SYDVKM. The CDR3 is 14 amino acids. The CDR3 nucleotides are TGTGCCAGCAGTTTTTCAGGGGGAGGTCAGCCCCAGCATTTT. Translating gives CASSFSGGGQPQHF.

This chain joins TRBV29-1 and TRBJ1-2, with a weak D call TRBD1 (5 bases). The CDR3 is made up of 14 amino acids. The V end was cut by 5 bases, the J end by 2 bases, with 15 bases between. In germline, CDR1 is SQVTM, CDR2 ANQGSEA. This CDR3 reads CSVNGHLANYGYTF. CDR3 nucleotides: TGCAGCGTTAATGGACACTTGGCGAACTATGGCTACACCTTC.

In this sample, this clonotype turned up a few times. The chain employs TRBV5-1 and TRBJ2-5; 7 bases fit TRBD1. Trimming took 0 bases from V and 2 from J; bases not matched to a gene: 4. Germline CDR1 SGHRS, CDR2 YFSETQ. This CDR3 contains 15 residues. DNA for the CDR3: TGCGCCAGCAGCTTGGTACCAGGGGGACAAGAGACCCAGTACTTC. Amino acids: CASSLVPGGQETQYF.